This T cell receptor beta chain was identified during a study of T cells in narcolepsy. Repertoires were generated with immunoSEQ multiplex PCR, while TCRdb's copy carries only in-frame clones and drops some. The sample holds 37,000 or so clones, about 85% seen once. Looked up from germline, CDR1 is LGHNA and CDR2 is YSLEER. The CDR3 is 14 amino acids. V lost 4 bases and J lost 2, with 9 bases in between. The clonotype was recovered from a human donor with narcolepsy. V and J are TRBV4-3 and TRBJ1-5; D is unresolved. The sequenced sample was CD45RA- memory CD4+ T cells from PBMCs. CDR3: CASSLTWGNQPQHF. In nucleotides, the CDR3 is TGCGCCAGCAGCCTAACTTGGGGCAATCAGCCCCAGCATTTT.